This passage covers 13 T cell receptor beta chains from one sample sequenced in a study of PD-L1 blockade in urothelial cancer. Stated time point: pretreatment peripheral blood. This table comes from immunoSEQ multiplex PCR, and its TCRdb copy is limited to in-frame clones, with some not included. The sample records around 38,000 clones, approximately 84% being singletons. The sample in question was PBMCs, obtained around atezolizumab (anti-PD-L1) treatment. Receptor source: a man in his 60s with urothelial cancer.

The chain has TRBV7-3 and TRBJ2-3, with D perhaps matching TRBD1 (5 bases). CDR3 length equals 14 residues. Germline V CDR1 and CDR2: SGHTA, FQGTGA. The germline V and J ends were trimmed by 5 bases and 4 bases, with 13 bases remaining between them. The DNA for the CDR3 is TGTGCCAGCAGCCAGGGCCCCCCCCCAGATACGCAGTATTTT. It codes for CASSQGPPPDTQYF.

This chain joins TRBV27 and TRBJ2-1, with 12 bases that match TRBD1. The germline gives CDR1 MNHEY, CDR2 SMNVEV (reference sequence). The CDR3 is 15 residues long. The ends lost 10 bases at V and 7 bases at J; junction bases unmatched: 11. CDR3 DNA sequence: TGTGCCACCCGCCTGGGGACAGGGGGCCGGAATGAGCAGTTCTTC. This encodes CATRLGTGGRNEQFF.

This clone was recorded once. The chain recombines TRBV19 with TRBJ2-7, with 9 bases lining up with TRBD1. From germline, CDR1 is LNHDA and CDR2 SQIVND (reference sequence). The CDR3 consists of 14 residues. With 6 bases clipped from V and 6 bases from J, the junction kept 9 bases outside the gene matches. The DNA of the CDR3 is TGTGCCAGTAGCCCGGGACAGGGATCGCTCGAGCAGTACTTC. This encodes CASSPGQGSLEQYF.

The chain combines TRBV5-5 with TRBJ2-1; TRBD2 matches 12 bases. The V and J ends lost 4 bases and 5 bases, in that order; junction bases with no gene match: 4. CDR1 and CDR2 (germline): SGHKS, YYEKEE (reference sequence). The CDR3 covers 15 residues. CDR3 in amino acids: CASSAGTSGHNEQFF. The CDR3 DNA sequence: TGTGCCAGCAGCGCCGGGACTAGCGGGCACAATGAGCAGTTCTTC. Variable domain in full (rest from reference TRBV5-5 and TRBJ2-1): DAGVTQSPTHLIKTRGQQVTLRCSPISGHKSVSWYQQVLGQGPQFIFQYYEKEERGRGNFPDRFSARQFPNYSSELNVNALLLGDSALYLCASSAGTSGHNEQFFGPGTRLTVL.

J is TRBJ2-7 and V is TRBV9; possible D gene TRBD1, 6 bases. This CDR3 spans 14 amino acids. Germline V gene data show CDR1 as SGDLS and CDR2 as YYNGEE. V lost 0 bases and J 3 bases, leaving 10 bases between the germline ends. DNA of the CDR3: TGTGCCAGCAGCGTAGGGACAGCAAACTACGAGCAGTACTTC. The encoded protein is CASSVGTANYEQYF.

The chain has TRBV19 and TRBJ1-5; 9 positions agree with TRBD1. The CDR3 runs to 15 residues. Germline CDR1 and CDR2: LNHDA and SQIVND (reference sequence). Trimming took 6 bases from V and 6 from J; bases not matched to a gene: 9. CDR3 nucleotide sequence: TGTGCCAGTAGCAAGGGGGGACAGGGTAGTCAGCCCCAGCATTTT. This sequence encodes CASSKGGQGSQPQHF. The full variable domain, completed using reference TRBV19 and TRBJ1-5, is DGGITQSPKYLFRKEGQNVTLSCEQNLNHDAMYWYRQDPGQGLRLIYYSQIVNDFQKGDIAEGYSVSREKKESFPLTVTSAQKNPTAFYLCASSKGGQGSQPQHFGDGTRLSIL.

The genes are TRBV6-1 and TRBJ2-2; TRBD2 matches at 8 bases. Trimming cost V 7 bases and J 2 bases; bases outside gene matches: 6. This CDR3 has 15 residues. CDR1 MNHNS and CDR2 SASEGT come from the germline V gene. This CDR3 reads CASNTRGGNTGELFF. In nucleotides, the CDR3 is TGTGCCAGCAACACCCGGGGGGGAAACACCGGGGAGCTGTTTTTT.

The V gene is TRBV27, the J gene TRBJ1-5; D not certain. The CDR3 loop spans 16 amino acids. V shed 0 bases and J shed 2 bases, with 11 bases lying between them. Germline CDR1 MNHEY, CDR2 SMNVEV (reference sequence). Written as DNA, the CDR3 is TGTGCCAGCAGTTTATCGGCGGCGGGCGGCAATCAGCCCCAGCATTTT. This sequence encodes CASSLSAAGGNQPQHF.

The chain joins TRBV15 to TRBJ1-2, with 9 bases fitting TRBD1. Germline V gene sequence: CDR1 LNHNV, CDR2 YYDKDF (reference sequence). V shed 2 bases and J 8 bases; nucleotides not matched to a gene: 6. The CDR3 is 14 residues long. This chain's CDR3 is CATSRQDRGRGYTF. As DNA, the CDR3 is TGTGCCACCAGCAGACAGGACAGGGGTCGGGGCTACACCTTC.

This clone was observed a handful of times. The CDR3 protein is CASSTAGAKETQYF. The CDR3 bases are TGTGCCAGTAGTACCGCAGGTGCTAAAGAGACCCAGTACTTC. V is TRBV19 and J is TRBJ2-5; D remains unclear. Germline V gives CDR1 LNHDA, CDR2 SQIVND (reference sequence). The V end lost 4 bases, the J end lost 3 bases, and 12 bases lay between the germline ends. CDR3 length: 14 residues. The whole variable domain, remainder taken from reference TRBV19 and TRBJ2-5, is DGGITQSPKYLFRKEGQNVTLSCEQNLNHDAMYWYRQDPGQGLRLIYYSQIVNDFQKGDIAEGYSVSREKKESFPLTVTSAQKNPTAFYLCASSTAGAKETQYFGPGTRLLVL.

Comments on this clone: Additional DNA sequences in this sample encode the identical CDR3. The chain carries TRBV28 and TRBJ1-1, with no clear D. The germline V gene encodes CDR1 MDHEN and CDR2 SYDVKM. CDR3 length: 14 amino acids. V was shortened by 2 bases and J by 1 base, with 8 bases between the two germline ends. The CDR3 region is CASSLQAPNTEAFF. DNA of the CDR3: TGTGCCAGCAGTTTACAAGCCCCGAACACTGAAGCTTTCTTT.

The chain employs TRBV7-6 and TRBJ2-2; D is possibly TRBD1 (6 bases). In germline, CDR1 is SGHVS, CDR2 FNYEAQ. The CDR3 is 14 amino acids. V gave up 2 bases and J gave up 6 bases, with 10 bases separating them. CDR3 sequence: CASSLYRVPGELFF. In nucleotides, the CDR3 is TGTGCCAGCAGCTTATACAGGGTACCCGGGGAGCTGTTTTTT.

This clone occurred a few times. The J gene is TRBJ1-3, the V gene TRBV6-5; D is unclear. The CDR3 runs to 14 residues. Trimming removed 0 bases from V and 4 bases from J, with 7 bases in between. Germline V gives CDR1 MNHEY, CDR2 SVGAGI. The CDR3 sequence is CASSYSRVGNTIYF. The CDR3 coding sequence is TGTGCCAGCAGTTACTCGAGAGTGGGAAACACCATATATTTT.